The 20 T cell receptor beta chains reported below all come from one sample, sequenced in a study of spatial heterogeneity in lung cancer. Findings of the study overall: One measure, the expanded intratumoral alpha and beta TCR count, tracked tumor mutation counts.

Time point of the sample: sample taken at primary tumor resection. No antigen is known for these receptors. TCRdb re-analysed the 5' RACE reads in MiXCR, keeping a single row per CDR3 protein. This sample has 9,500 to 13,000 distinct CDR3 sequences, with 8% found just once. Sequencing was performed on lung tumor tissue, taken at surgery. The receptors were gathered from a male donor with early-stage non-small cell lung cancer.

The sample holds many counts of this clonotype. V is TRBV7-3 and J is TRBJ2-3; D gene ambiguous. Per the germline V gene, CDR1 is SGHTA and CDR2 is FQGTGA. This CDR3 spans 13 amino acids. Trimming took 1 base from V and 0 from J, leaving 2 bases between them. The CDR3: CASSLISTDTQYF. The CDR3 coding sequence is TGTGCCAGCAGCTTAATTAGCACAGATACGCAGTATTTT.

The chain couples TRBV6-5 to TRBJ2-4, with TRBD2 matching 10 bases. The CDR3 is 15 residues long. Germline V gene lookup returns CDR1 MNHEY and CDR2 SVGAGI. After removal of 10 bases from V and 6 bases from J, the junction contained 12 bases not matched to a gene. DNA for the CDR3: TGTGCCACCACCCCAGCGGGGGGGCATGGAAACATTCAGTACTTC. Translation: CATTPAGGHGNIQYF.

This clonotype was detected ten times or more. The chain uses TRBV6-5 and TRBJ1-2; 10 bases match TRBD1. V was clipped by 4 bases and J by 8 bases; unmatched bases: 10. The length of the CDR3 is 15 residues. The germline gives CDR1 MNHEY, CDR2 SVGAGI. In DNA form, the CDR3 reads TGTGCCAGCAGTTCACCCGGGACAGGGGTGGACGGCTACACCTTC. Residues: CASSSPGTGVDGYTF.

The CDR3 sequence is CATSGDGTDTQYF. The CDR3 DNA reads as TGTGCCACCTCGGGCGATGGCACAGATACGCAGTATTTT. The chain combines TRBV10-3 with TRBJ2-3; D not certain. The CDR3 loop spans 13 amino acids. Per the germline V gene, CDR1 is ENHRY and CDR2 is SYGVKD. Deletions cut 10 bases from V and 1 base from J, with 12 bases between.

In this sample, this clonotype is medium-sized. The DNA for the CDR3 is TGCAGCGTTGATCTGGCTGGGGCCAACGTCCTGACTTTC. It specifies CSVDLAGANVLTF. The chain has TRBV29-1 and TRBJ2-6; no clear D. This CDR3 has 13 residues. Germline assignment: CDR1 SQVTM and CDR2 ANQGSEA. Between the trimmed V and J ends, which lost 3 bases and 2 bases, there was a span of 5 bases.

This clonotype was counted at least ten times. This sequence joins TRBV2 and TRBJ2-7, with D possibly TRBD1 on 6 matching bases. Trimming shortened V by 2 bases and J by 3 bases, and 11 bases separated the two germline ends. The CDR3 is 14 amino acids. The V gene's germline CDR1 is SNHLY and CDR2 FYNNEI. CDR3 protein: CASSEIDRFYEQYF. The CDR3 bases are TGTGCCAGCAGTGAAATTGACAGGTTCTACGAGCAGTACTTC.

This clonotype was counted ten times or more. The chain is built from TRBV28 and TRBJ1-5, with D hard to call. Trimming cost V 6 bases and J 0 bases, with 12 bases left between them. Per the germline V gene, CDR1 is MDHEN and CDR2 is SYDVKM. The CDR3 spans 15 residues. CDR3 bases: TGTGCCAGCAGCCTGCGACAAATTAGCAATCAGCCCCAGCATTTT. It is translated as CASSLRQISNQPQHF.

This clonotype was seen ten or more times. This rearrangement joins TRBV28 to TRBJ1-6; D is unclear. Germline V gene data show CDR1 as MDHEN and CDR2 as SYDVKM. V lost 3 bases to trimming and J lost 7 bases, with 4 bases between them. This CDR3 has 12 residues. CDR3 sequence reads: CASSFANSPLHF. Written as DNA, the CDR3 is TGTGCCAGCAGTTTTGCAAATTCACCCCTCCACTTT.

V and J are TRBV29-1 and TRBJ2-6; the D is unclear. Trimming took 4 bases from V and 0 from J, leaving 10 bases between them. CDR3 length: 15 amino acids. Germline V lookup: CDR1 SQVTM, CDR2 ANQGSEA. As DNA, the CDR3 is TGCAGCGTTGGAGGCTCGAGCTCTGGGGCCAACGTCCTGACTTTC. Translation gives CSVGGSSSGANVLTF.

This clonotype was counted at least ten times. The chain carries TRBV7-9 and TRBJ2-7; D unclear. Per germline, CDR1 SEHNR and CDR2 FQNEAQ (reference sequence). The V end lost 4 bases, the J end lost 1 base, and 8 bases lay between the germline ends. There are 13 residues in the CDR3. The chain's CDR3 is CASSSLGSYEQYF. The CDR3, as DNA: TGTGCCAGCAGCTCCTTAGGGTCCTACGAGCAGTACTTC.

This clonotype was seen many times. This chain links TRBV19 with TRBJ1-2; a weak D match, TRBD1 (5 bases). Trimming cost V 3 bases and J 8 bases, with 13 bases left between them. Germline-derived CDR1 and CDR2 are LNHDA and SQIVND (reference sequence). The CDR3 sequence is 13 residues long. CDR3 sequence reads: CASSIAAGNGYTF. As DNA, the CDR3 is TGTGCCAGTAGTATTGCAGCAGGGAACGGCTACACCTTC.

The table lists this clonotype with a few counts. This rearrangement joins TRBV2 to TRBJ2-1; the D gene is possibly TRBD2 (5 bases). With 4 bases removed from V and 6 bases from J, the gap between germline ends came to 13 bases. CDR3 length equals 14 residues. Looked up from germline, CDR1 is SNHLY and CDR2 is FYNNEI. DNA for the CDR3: TGTGCCAGCAGTGGCCCTAGCTTAGGCAATGAGCAGTTCTTC. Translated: CASSGPSLGNEQFF.

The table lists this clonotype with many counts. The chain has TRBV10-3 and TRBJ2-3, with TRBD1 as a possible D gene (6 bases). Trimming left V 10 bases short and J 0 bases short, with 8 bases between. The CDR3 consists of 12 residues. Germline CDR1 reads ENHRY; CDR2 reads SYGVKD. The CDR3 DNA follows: TGTGCCAGCGGACAGAGCACAGATACGCAGTATTTT. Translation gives CASGQSTDTQYF.

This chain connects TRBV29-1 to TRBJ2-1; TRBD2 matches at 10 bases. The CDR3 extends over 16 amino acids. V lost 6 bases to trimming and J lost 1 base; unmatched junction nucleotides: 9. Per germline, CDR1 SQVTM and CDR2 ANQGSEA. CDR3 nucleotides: TGCAGCGTAGCGGGAGGGCCCCTTATTTCCTACAATGAGCAGTTCTTC. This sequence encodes CSVAGGPLISYNEQFF.

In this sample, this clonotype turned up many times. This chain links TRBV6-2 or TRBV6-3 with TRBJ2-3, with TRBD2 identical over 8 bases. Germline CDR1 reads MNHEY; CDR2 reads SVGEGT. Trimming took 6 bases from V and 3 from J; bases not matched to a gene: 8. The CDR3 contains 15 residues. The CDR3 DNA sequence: TGTGCCAGCAGCCCCGGGGGGGGGCGAACAGATACGCAGTATTTT. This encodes CASSPGGGRTDTQYF.

The CDR3 loop reads CSASRTRTDTQYF. CDR3 in DNA: TGCAGTGCCTCTAGGACGAGAACAGATACGCAGTATTTT. The rearrangement joins TRBV20-1 to TRBJ2-3; no reliable D call. The CDR3 spans 13 residues. CDR1 and CDR2 (germline): DFQATT, SNEGSKA (reference sequence). With 6 bases removed from V and 3 bases from J, the gap between germline ends came to 13 bases.

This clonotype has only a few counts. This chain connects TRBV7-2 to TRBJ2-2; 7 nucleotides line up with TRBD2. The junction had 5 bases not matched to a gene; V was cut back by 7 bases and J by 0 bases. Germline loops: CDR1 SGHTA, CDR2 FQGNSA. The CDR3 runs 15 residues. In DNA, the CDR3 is TGTGCCAGCAAATGGGGAGGGCCGAACACCGGGGAGCTGTTTTTT. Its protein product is CASKWGGPNTGELFF. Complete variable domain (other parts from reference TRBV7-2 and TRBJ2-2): GAGVSQSPSNKVTEKGKDVELRCDPISGHTALYWYRQSLGQGLEFLIYFQGNSAPDKSGLPSDRFSAERTGGSVSTLTIQRTQQEDSAVYLCASKWGGPNTGELFFGEGSRLTVL.

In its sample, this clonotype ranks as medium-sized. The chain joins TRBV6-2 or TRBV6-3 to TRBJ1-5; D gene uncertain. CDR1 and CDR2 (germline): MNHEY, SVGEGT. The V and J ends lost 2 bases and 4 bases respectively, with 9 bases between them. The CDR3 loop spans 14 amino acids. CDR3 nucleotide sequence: TGTGCCAGCAGTTACAGGTCAGAGAATCAGCCCCAGCATTTT. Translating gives CASSYRSENQPQHF.

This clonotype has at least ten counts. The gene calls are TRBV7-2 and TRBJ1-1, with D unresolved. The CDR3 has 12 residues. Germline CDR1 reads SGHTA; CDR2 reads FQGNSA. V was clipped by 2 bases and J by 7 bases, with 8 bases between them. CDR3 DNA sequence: TGTGCCAGCAGCTTAAGTAAGAGTGAAGCTTTCTTT. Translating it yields CASSLSKSEAFF.

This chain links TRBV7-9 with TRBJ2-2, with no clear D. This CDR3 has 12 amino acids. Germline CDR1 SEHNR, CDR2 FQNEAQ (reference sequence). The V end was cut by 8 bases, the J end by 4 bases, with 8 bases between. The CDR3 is CASRKSTGELFF. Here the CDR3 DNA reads TGTGCCAGCCGAAAATCCACCGGGGAGCTGTTTTTT.